The following is a T cell receptor beta chain sequence with its context. The data belong to a study of blood T cell repertoires in COVID-19. Turning to the study itself: The United States, Italy and Spain provided the acute and convalescent COVID-19 samples. From T cells, B-cell-depleted T cells, or PBMCs came the material, which was cDNA or gDNA.

Original processing notes: Nucleated cell number was recorded as an estimate derived from reference gene primer amplification. The data were produced by immunoSEQ multiplex PCR, yet TCRdb's version contains in-frame clones alone and is incomplete. The DNA gave D and trimming, while V, J and clone size come from that table. This table holds 250,000 or so clones, roughly four fifths found once. CDR1 and CDR2 (germline): MNHEY, SVGAGI. The CDR3 is made up of 13 amino acids. Trimming pared 7 bases from V and 2 bases from J, leaving 8 bases between. The sample comprised peripheral blood. The chain couples TRBV6-5 to TRBJ1-4, with D possibly being TRBD1 (5 bases). The sequence came from an older woman with acute or convalescent COVID-19. The CDR3 loop reads CASIRATNEKLFF. DNA for the CDR3: TGTGCCAGCATCAGGGCCACTAATGAAAAACTGTTTTTT.